These 9 T cell receptor beta chains came from one sample sequenced in a study of T cell repertoires in cytomegalovirus infection. In TCRdb, the reads were re-called with MiXCR into one record per CDR3 protein. The sample contains some 480,000 distinct CDR3 sequences, roughly a third of which appear only once. Antigens of these TCRs are unknown. Sequenced here: cultured PBMCs, sampled from culture after CMV antigen stimulation. Every receptor here comes from a human donor in good health (CMV status not recorded). Some clones in this sample may be carry-over from other donors' samples.

The chain couples TRBV30 to TRBJ2-2, with 10 nucleotides matching TRBD2. V trimming: 2 bases; J trimming: 4 bases; junction bases outside the gene matches: 4. CDR1 and CDR2 from the germline V gene are GTSNPN and SVGIG (reference sequence). This CDR3 has 15 residues. The CDR3 loop reads CAWSLASGGTGELFF. CDR3 in DNA: TGTGCCTGGAGTCTGGCTAGCGGGGGCACCGGGGAGCTGTTTTTT.

Only a few counts were recorded for this clonotype. V is TRBV6-2 or TRBV6-3 and J is TRBJ2-1, with no clear D. Germline V lookup: CDR1 MNHEY, CDR2 SVGEGT. The CDR3 loop spans 13 amino acids. V lost 5 bases and J 6 bases, leaving 11 bases between the germline ends. The CDR3 region is CASSLTPGNEQFF. In nucleotides, the CDR3 is TGTGCCAGCAGTCTCACTCCGGGCAATGAGCAGTTCTTC.

The chain is built from TRBV6-2 or TRBV6-3 and TRBJ2-5, with D tentatively TRBD2 (6 bases). The CDR3 consists of 13 residues. CDR1 is MNHEY and CDR2 is SVGEGT in the germline V gene. The ends were cut back, 6 bases at V and 7 bases at J, with 15 bases in the middle. CDR3 protein: CASSPGGRVTQYF. The CDR3 DNA is TGTGCCAGCAGCCCCGGGGGTCGGGTGACCCAGTACTTC.

The chain carries TRBV20-1 and TRBJ1-6; TRBD1 matches at 7 bases. Germline CDR1 is DFQATT and CDR2 is SNEGSKA (reference sequence). The CDR3 spans 13 residues. The trim removed 6 bases at V and 10 bases at J, leaving 9 bases unmatched. CDR3 residues: CSARRGQESPLHF. The CDR3 DNA sequence: TGCAGTGCCAGAAGGGGGCAAGAGTCACCCCTCCACTTT.

The chain recombines TRBV24-1 with TRBJ2-3; 12 bases are a match to TRBD2. The germline gives CDR1 KGHDR, CDR2 SFDVKD. The CDR3 spans 15 residues. The V segment lost 3 bases and the J segment 6 bases; nucleotides outside the gene matches: 3. The CDR3 reads CATSDPGTSGDTQYF. Here the CDR3 DNA reads TGTGCCACCAGTGATCCGGGGACTAGCGGGGATACGCAGTATTTT.

This clonotype has just one count. The V call is TRBV7-9, the J call TRBJ1-2; tentative D call: TRBD1 (5 bases). V lost 5 bases to trimming and J lost 5 bases, with 15 bases between them. Germline CDR1 SEHNR, CDR2 FQNEAQ (reference sequence). The length of the CDR3 is 14 residues. The DNA for the CDR3 is TGTGCCAGCAGCGTGCAGGCAGGGCGGTATGGCTACACCTTC. This sequence encodes CASSVQAGRYGYTF.

This clonotype has just a few counts. The V call is TRBV6-2 or TRBV6-3, the J call TRBJ1-6, with 7 bases that match TRBD1. Trimming took 6 bases from V and 8 from J; bases not matched to a gene: 1. The germline gives CDR1 MNHEY, CDR2 SVGEGT. CDR3 length: 12 amino acids. For the CDR3, the DNA is TGTGCCAGCAGACAGGGGTATTCACCCCTCCACTTT. Translation: CASRQGYSPLHF.

This clonotype was detected only a few times. The gene calls are TRBV11-3 and TRBJ2-1; a weak D match, TRBD2 (8 bases). CDR1 SGHNT and CDR2 YENEEA come from the germline V gene. The V gene lost 0 bases and the J gene lost 6 bases, with 21 bases spanning the gap. This CDR3 contains 18 residues. CDR3 sequence reads: CASSLDQGGTSSLNEQFF. For the CDR3, the DNA is TGTGCCAGCAGCTTAGACCAGGGGGGGACTAGTAGCCTCAATGAGCAGTTCTTC. Drawing the rest from reference TRBV11-3 and TRBJ2-1, the complete variable domain is EAGVVQSPRYKIIEKKQPVAFWCNPISGHNTLYWYLQNLGQGPELLIRYENEEAVDDSQLPKDRFSAERLKGVDSTLKIQPAELGDSAVYLCASSLDQGGTSSLNEQFFGPGTRLTVL.

The V and J genes are TRBV20-1 and TRBJ2-1; no clear D. V was shortened by 5 bases and J by 0 bases, with 17 bases between the two germline ends. Germline V gives CDR1 DFQATT, CDR2 SNEGSKA (reference sequence). The CDR3 totals 16 residues. The CDR3 DNA reads TGCAGTGCTCCCCCCATTCACAGTGTCTCCTACAATGAGCAGTTCTTC. It codes for CSAPPIHSVSYNEQFF.